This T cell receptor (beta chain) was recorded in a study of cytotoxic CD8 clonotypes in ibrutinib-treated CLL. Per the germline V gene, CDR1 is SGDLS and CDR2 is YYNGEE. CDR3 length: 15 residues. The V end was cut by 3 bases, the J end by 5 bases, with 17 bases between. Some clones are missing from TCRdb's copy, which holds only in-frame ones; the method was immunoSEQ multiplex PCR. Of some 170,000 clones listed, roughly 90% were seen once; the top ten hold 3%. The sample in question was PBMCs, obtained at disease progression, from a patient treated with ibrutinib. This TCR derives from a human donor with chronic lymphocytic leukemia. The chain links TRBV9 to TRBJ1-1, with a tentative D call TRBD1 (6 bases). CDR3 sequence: CASSAAKQGRTEAFF. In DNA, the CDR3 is TGTGCCAGCAGCGCGGCAAAACAGGGTAGGACTGAAGCTTTCTTT. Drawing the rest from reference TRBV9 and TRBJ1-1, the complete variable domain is DSGVTQTPKHLITATGQRVTLRCSPRSGDLSVYWYQQSLDQGLQFLIQYYNGEERAKGNILERFSAQQFPDLHSELNLSSLELGDSALYFCASSAAKQGRTEAFFGQGTRLTVV.